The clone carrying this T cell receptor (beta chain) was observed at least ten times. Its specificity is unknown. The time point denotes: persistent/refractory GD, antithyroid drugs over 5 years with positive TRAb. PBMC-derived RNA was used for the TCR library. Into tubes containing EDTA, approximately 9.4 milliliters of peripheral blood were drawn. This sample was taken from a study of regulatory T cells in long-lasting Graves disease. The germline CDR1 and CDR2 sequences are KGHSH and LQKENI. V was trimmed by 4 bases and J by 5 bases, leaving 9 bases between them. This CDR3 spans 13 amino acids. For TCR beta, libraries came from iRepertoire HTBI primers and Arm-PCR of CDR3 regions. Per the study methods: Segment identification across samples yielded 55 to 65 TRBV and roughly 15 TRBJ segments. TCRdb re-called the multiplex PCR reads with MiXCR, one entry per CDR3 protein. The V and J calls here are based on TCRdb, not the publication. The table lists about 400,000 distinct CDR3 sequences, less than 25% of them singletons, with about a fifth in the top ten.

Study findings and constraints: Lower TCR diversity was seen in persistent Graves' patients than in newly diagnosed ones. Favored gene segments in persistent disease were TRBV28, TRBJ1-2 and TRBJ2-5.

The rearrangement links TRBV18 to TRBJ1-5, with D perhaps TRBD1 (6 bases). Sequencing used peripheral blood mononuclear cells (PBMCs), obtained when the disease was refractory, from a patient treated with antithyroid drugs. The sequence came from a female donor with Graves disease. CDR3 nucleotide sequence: TGTGCCAGCTCACGGGACACCTATCAGCCCCAGCATTTT. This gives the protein CASSRDTYQPQHF. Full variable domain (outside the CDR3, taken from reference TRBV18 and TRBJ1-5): NAGVMQNPRHLVRRRGQEARLRCSPMKGHSHVYWYRQLPEEGLKFMVYLQKENIIDESGMPKERFSAEFPKEGPSILRIQQVVRGDSAAYFCASSRDTYQPQHFGDGTRLSIL.